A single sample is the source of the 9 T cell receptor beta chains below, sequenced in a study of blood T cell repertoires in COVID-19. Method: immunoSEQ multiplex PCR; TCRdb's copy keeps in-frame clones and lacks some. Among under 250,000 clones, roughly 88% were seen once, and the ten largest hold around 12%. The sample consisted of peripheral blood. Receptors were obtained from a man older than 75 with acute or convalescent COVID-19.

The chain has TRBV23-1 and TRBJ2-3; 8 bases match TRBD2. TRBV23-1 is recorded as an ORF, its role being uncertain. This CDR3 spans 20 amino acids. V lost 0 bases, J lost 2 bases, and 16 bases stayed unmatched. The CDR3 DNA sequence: TGCGCCAGCAGTCAATCGGGGCGGGAGGTCCCAAGGCACCCCACAGATACGCAGTATTTT. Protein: CASSQSGREVPRHPTDTQYF.

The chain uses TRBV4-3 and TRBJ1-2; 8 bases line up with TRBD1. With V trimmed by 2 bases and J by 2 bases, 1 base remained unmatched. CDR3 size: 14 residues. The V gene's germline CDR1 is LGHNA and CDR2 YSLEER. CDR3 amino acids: CASSQRDRNYGYTF. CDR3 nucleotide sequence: TGCGCCAGCAGCCAAAGGGACAGGAACTATGGCTACACCTTC.

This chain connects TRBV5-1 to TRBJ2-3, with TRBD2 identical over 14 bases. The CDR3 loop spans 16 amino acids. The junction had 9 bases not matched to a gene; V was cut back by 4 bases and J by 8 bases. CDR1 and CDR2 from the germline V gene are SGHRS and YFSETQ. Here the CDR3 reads CASSTGTSGGAGTQYF. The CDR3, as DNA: TGCGCCAGCAGCACCGGGACTAGCGGGGGTGCGGGTACGCAGTATTTT.

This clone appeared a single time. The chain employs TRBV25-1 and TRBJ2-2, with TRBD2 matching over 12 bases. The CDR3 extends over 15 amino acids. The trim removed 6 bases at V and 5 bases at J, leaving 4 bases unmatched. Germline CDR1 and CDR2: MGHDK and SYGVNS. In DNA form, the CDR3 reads TGTGCCAGCAGGGGGACTAGCGGGCCAACCGGGGAGCTGTTTTTT. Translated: CASRGTSGPTGELFF.

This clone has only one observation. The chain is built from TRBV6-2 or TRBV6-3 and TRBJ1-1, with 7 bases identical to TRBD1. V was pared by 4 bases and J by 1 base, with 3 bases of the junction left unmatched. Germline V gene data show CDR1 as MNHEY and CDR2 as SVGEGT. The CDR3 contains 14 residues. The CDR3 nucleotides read TGTGCCAGCAGTTTCGGGACAGAGAACACTGAAGCTTTCTTT. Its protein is CASSFGTENTEAFF.

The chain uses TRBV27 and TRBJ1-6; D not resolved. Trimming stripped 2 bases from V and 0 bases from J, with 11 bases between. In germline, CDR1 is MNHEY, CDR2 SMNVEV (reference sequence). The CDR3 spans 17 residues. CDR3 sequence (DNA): TGTGCCAGCAGTTTAGTAACACCTTCCTCCTATAATTCACCCCTCCACTTT. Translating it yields CASSLVTPSSYNSPLHF.

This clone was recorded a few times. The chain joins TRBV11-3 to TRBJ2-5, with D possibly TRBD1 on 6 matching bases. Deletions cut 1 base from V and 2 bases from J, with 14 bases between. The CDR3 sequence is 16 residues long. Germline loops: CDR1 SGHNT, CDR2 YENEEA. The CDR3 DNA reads TGTGCCAGCAGCTTAGGTTCAGGGGCTGAACAAGAGACCCAGTACTTC. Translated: CASSLGSGAEQETQYF.

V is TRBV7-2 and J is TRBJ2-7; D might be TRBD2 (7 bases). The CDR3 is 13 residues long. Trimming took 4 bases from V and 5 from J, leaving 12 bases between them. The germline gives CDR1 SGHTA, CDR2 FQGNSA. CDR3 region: CASSSWGGNEQYF. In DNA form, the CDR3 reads TGTGCCAGCAGCTCCTGGGGGGGCAACGAGCAGTACTTC.

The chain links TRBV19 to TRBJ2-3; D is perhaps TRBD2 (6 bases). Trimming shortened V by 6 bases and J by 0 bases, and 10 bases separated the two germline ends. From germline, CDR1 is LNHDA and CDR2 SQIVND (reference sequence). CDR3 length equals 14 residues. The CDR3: CASRWTTSTDTQYF. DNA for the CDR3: TGTGCCAGTAGGTGGACTACTAGCACAGATACGCAGTATTTT.